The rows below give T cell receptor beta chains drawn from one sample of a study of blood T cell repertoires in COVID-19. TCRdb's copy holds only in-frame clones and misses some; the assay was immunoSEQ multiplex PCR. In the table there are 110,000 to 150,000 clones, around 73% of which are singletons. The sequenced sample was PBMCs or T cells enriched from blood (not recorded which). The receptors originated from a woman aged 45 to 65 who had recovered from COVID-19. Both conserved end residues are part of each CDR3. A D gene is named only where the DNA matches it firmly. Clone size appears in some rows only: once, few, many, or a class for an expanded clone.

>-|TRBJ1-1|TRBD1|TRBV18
CASSRTGANTEAFF
TGTGCCAGCTCCAGGACAGGGGCCAACACTGAAGCTTTCTTT
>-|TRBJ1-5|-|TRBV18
CASSPPPGGQPQHF
TGTGCCAGCTCACCACCGCCGGGTGGACAGCCCCAGCATTTT
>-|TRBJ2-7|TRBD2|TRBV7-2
CASSLSASGGLYEQYF
TGTGCCAGCAGCTTATCGGCTAGCGGGGGCCTCTACGAGCAGTACTTC
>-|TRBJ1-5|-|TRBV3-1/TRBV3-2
CASSQDISQPQHF
TGTGCCAGCAGCCAAGATATTTCGCAGCCCCAGCATTTT
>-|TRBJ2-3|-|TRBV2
CASRPGHLDPTDTQYF
TGTGCCAGCAGGCCGGGACACCTAGACCCCACAGATACGCAGTATTTT
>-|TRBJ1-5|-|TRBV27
CASRGTIGGGNQPQHF
TGTGCCAGCAGGGGGACGATAGGGGGGGGCAATCAGCCCCAGCATTTT
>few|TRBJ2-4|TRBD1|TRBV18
CASSPPTPGQGDIQYF
TGTGCCAGCTCTCCTCCTACCCCGGGACAGGGCGACATTCAGTACTTC
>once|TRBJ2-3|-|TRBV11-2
CASSPVRSADTQYF
TGTGCCAGCAGCCCGGTCAGGTCGGCAGATACGCAGTATTTT
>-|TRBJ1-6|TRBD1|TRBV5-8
CARTGEGSPLHF
TGTGCCAGGACAGGGGAAGGTTCACCCCTCCACTTT
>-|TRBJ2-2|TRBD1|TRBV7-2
CASCQRQGWTGELFF
TGTGCCAGCTGCCAGAGACAGGGGTGGACCGGGGAGCTGTTTTTT
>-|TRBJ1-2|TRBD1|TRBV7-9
CASSRRDRIPGGYTF
TGTGCCAGCAGCCGCCGGGACAGGATTCCGGGGGGCTACACCTTC
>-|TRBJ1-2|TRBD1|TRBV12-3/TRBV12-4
CASSQGAGYGYTF
TGTGCCAGCAGCCAGGGGGCGGGGTATGGCTACACCTTC
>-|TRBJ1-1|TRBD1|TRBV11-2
CASSTHRGRFTEAFF
TGTGCCAGCAGCACTCACAGGGGGCGGTTCACTGAAGCTTTCTTT
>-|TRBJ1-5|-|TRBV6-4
CASSDLIIDPRVWQPQHF
TGTGCCAGCAGTGACTTAATAATCGACCCCAGGGTTTGGCAGCCCCAGCATTTT
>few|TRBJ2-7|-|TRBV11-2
CASSLDLLGGEQYF
TGTGCCAGCAGCTTAGATCTTTTGGGGGGCGAGCAGTACTTC
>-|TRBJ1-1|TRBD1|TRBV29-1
CSVRQGLNTEAFF
TGCAGCGTTAGACAGGGGCTGAACACTGAAGCTTTCTTT
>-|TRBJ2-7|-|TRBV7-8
CASSFPQGRREQYF
TGTGCCAGCAGCTTCCCACAGGGACGGCGCGAGCAGTACTTC
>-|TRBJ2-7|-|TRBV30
CAWSLRGSEQYF
TGTGCCTGGAGTTTAAGGGGCAGCGAGCAGTACTTC
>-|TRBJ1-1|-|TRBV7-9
CASSPWTNPEAFF
TGTGCCAGCAGCCCCTGGACTAATCCAGAAGCTTTCTTT
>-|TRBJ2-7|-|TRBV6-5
CASRATGNGEQYF
TGTGCCAGCAGGGCCACAGGGAATGGCGAGCAGTACTTC
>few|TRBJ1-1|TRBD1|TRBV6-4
CASGTQGRRAEAFF
TGTGCCAGCGGGACACAGGGGAGGAGGGCTGAAGCTTTCTTT
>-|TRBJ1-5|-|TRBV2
CASTGMAQPQHF
TGTGCCAGCACGGGGATGGCTCAGCCCCAGCATTTT
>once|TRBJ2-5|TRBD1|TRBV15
CATSRDRGMGETQYF
TGTGCCACCAGCAGAGACAGGGGGATGGGAGAGACCCAGTACTTC
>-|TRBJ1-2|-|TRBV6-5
CASSYSRATAYGYTF
TGTGCCAGCAGTTACAGTCGCGCTACCGCTTATGGCTACACCTTC
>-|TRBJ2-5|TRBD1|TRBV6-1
CASSEAGTVQETQYF
TGTGCCAGCAGTGAAGCCGGGACAGTCCAAGAGACCCAGTACTTC
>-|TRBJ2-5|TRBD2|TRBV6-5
CASSYSLAGGQETQYF
TGTGCCAGCAGTTACTCCCTAGCGGGGGGGCAAGAGACCCAGTACTTC
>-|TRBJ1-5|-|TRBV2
CASSGLGQEGNQPQHF
TGTGCCAGCAGTGGTTTGGGGCAGGAAGGCAATCAGCCCCAGCATTTT
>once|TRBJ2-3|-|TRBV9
CASSGDERTQYF
TGTGCCAGCAGCGGCGACGAGAGGACGCAGTATTTT
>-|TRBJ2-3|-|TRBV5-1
CASSLLQEGADTQYF
TGCGCCAGCAGCTTGTTACAGGAGGGCGCAGATACGCAGTATTTT
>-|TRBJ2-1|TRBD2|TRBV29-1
CSVEDPPSGGALLYNEQFF
TGCAGCGTTGAAGATCCCCCTAGCGGGGGGGCCCTTCTTTACAATGAGCAGTTCTTC
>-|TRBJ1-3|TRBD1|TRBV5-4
CASSLAGGQGGNTIYF
TGTGCCAGCAGCTTGGCCGGAGGACAGGGGGGAAACACCATATATTTT
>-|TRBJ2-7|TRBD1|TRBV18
CASSPPEAGGSYEQYF
TGTGCCAGCTCACCCCCCGAGGCAGGGGGCTCCTACGAGCAGTACTTC
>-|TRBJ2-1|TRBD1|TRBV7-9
CASSFRDRVGFF
TGTGCCAGCAGCTTCCGGGACAGGGTTGGATTCTTC
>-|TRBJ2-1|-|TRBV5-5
CASSLYLSEGTQFF
TGTGCCAGCAGCTTGTATCTGAGCGAAGGTACCCAGTTCTTC
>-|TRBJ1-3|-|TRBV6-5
CASKRGNPGNTIYF
TGTGCCAGCAAAAGGGGGAATCCTGGAAACACCATATATTTT
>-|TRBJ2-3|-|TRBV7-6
CASSSVAGGTREDTQYF
TGTGCCAGCAGCTCCGTCGCCGGGGGGACACGAGAAGATACGCAGTATTTT
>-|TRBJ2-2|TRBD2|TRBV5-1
CASSLGAGGANTGELFF
TGCGCCAGCAGCTTGGGCGCCGGGGGGGCGAACACCGGGGAGCTGTTTTTT
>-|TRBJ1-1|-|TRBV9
CASSSSQGHTEAFF
TGTGCCAGCAGCTCTAGCCAGGGGCACACTGAAGCTTTCTTT
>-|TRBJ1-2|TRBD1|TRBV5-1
CASSSRDRDYGYTF
TGCGCCAGCAGTTCCAGGGACAGGGACTATGGCTACACCTTC
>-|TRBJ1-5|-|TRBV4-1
CASSEGGSNQPQHF
TGCGCCAGCAGCGAGGGGGGGAGCAATCAGCCCCAGCATTTT
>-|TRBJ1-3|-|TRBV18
CASSPPGSNYGNTIYF
TGTGCCAGCTCACCCCCGGGGAGCAACTATGGAAACACCATATATTTT
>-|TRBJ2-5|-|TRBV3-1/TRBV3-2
CASSQVPREETQYF
TGTGCCAGCAGCCAAGTTCCGCGGGAAGAGACCCAGTACTTC
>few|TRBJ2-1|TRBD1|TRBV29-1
CSVGTGLTNEQFF
TGCAGCGTTGGGACAGGGCTCACCAATGAGCAGTTCTTC
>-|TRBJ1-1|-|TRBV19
CASMGTGDMNTEAFF
TGTGCCAGTATGGGGACTGGAGACATGAACACTGAAGCTTTCTTT
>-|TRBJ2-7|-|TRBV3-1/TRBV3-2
CASQQGHSSYEQYF
TGTGCCAGCCAACAGGGACACAGCTCCTACGAGCAGTACTTC
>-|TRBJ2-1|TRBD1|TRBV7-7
CASSLGQDNEQFF
TGTGCCAGCAGCCTCGGACAGGACAATGAGCAGTTCTTC
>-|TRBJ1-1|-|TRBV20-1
CSSNQGTEAFF
TGCAGTTCTAATCAGGGAACTGAAGCTTTCTTT
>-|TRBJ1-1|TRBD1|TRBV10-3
CAISGTGLNTEAFF
TGTGCCATCAGTGGGACAGGGTTGAACACTGAAGCTTTCTTT
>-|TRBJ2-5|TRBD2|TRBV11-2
CASSKRPDVAGGPWETQYF
TGTGCCAGCAGCAAAAGACCAGACGTAGCGGGGGGGCCATGGGAGACCCAGTACTTC
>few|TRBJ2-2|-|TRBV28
CASWEINGELFF
TGTGCCAGCTGGGAGATAAACGGGGAGCTGTTTTTT
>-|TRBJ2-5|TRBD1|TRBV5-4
CASSLQGGSVETQYF
TGTGCCAGCAGCTTACAGGGGGGCTCGGTAGAGACCCAGTACTTC
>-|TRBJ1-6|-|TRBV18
CASSPEGSSPLHF
TGTGCCAGCTCACCGGAGGGCAGTTCCCCCCTCCACTTT
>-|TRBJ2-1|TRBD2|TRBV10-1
CASSEPGLATNEQFF
TGCGCCAGCAGTGAACCTGGACTAGCTACGAATGAGCAGTTCTTC
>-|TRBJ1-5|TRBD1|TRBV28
CASKLRDRYYSNQPQHF
TGTGCCAGCAAATTACGGGACAGGTACTATAGCAATCAGCCCCAGCATTTT